The present T cell receptor (beta chain) was sequenced within a study of T-cell reconstitution after alpha-beta-depleted transplantation in children. General observations from the study: Among T cells one year after transplant, newly produced cells accounted for most counts and diversity. It was reported that alpha-beta T cells came from several hundred expanded graft clones (about two months after transplant). For some patients, TCRbeta diversity was high at day 60 because of recipient T cells and thymic progenitors that survived.

This CDR3 is built from 17 residues. V lost 6 bases and J 4 bases, leaving 23 bases between the germline ends. Germline-derived CDR1 and CDR2 are MNHEY and SVGEGT. Only one count was recorded for this clonotype. Its antigen is as yet unknown. Preparation of the TCRbeta library was carried out with unique molecular identifiers. TCRdb redid the calling of the PCR reads with MiXCR, one entry per CDR3 protein. The sample carries some 290,000 distinct CDR3 sequences, around 20% recorded once. The J gene is TRBJ2-3, the V gene TRBV6-2 or TRBV6-3; tentative D call: TRBD1 (5 bases). The TCR sequence derives from a male patient younger than 18 who had a stem cell transplant for acute lymphoblastic leukemia, so the T cells may come from the graft donor. This sample comprised PBMCs, mostly from graft donor cells, obtained 180 days after TCRalphabeta/CD19-depleted stem cell transplant. CDR3 loop: CASRPDRSVGAPDTQYF. In DNA form, the CDR3 reads TGTGCCAGCAGACCGGATCGATCAGTAGGGGCCCCAGATACGCAGTATTTT.